The entry that follows covers one T cell receptor beta chain sequence. Its antigen is still unknown. Profiled with immunoSEQ multiplex PCR; TCRdb holds only in-frame clones, not every one. The table includes 150,000 to 200,000 clones, under 95% detected once. These data belong to a study of T cell responses to AZD1222 COVID-19 vaccine. This CDR3 is built from 18 residues. The germline V gene encodes CDR1 LGHDT and CDR2 YNNKEL (reference sequence). V shed 5 bases and J 8 bases; nucleotides not matched to a gene: 16. Study findings and constraints: Only six or seven AZD1222 recipients were seropositive at baseline. Spike as a whole was targeted by vaccine-associated CD4 TCRs, dominant at 160-218 and 743-854.

This receptor was obtained from an adult who received the AZD1222 COVID-19 vaccine. V is TRBV3-1 (or the pseudogene TRBV3-2) and J is TRBJ2-3, with 13 bases lining up with TRBD2. The specimen comprised peripheral blood, sampled 28 days after the second AZD1222 dose. This chain's CDR3 is CASSATDRGLAGMGTQYF. CDR3 nucleotide sequence: TGTGCCAGCAGCGCTACCGACAGGGGACTAGCGGGAATGGGTACGCAGTATTTT.